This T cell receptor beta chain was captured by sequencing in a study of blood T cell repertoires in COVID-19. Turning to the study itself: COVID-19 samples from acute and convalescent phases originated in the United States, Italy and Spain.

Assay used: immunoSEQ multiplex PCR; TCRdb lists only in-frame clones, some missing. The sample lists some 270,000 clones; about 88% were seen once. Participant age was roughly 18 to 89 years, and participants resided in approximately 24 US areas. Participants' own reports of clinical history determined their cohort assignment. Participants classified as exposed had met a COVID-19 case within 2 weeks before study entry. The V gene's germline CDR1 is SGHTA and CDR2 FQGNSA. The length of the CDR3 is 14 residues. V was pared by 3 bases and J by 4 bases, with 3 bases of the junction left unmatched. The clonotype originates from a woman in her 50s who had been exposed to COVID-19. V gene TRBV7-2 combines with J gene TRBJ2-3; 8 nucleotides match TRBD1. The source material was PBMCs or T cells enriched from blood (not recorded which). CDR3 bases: TGTGCCAGCAGCTTCAAGACAGGGGCAGATACGCAGTATTTT. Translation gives CASSFKTGADTQYF.